These 3 T cell receptor beta chains share one sample of origin, sequenced in a study of blood T cell repertoires in COVID-19. Libraries were prepared by immunoSEQ multiplex PCR; TCRdb keeps only in-frame clonotypes and omits some of them. The table includes 110,000 or so clones, about nine tenths detected once. Sequenced material: peripheral blood. These receptors were collected from a woman between 50 and 59 years old with acute or convalescent COVID-19.

The chain combines TRBV11-3 with TRBJ2-7, with no clear D. Germline lookup yields CDR1 SGHNT and CDR2 YENEEA. Trimming left V 1 base short and J 2 bases short, with 12 bases between. The CDR3 consists of 15 residues. This CDR3 is CASSLGPGTAYEQYF. The CDR3 coding sequence is TGTGCCAGCAGCTTAGGGCCTGGAACAGCCTACGAGCAGTACTTC.

This clone was seen just once. V gene TRBV11-2 combines with J gene TRBJ1-3, with D unresolved. Germline V gene data show CDR1 as SGHAT and CDR2 as FQNNGV. V lost 5 bases and J lost 0, with 11 bases in between. The CDR3 totals 15 residues. CDR3 bases: TGTGCCAGCAGCCCATTGGCAGGCTCTGGAAACACCATATATTTT. Its protein product is CASSPLAGSGNTIYF.

The rearrangement links TRBV6-6 to TRBJ1-4, with 12 bases fitting TRBD1. This CDR3 has 15 amino acids. Losses at the gene ends were 6 bases for V and 6 bases for J; bases not matched to a gene: 5. Germline V gives CDR1 MNHNY, CDR2 SVGAGI (reference sequence). CDR3 in DNA: TGTGCCAGCAGATCCGGGACAGGGGGCGATGAAAAACTGTTTTTT. Translating gives CASRSGTGGDEKLFF.